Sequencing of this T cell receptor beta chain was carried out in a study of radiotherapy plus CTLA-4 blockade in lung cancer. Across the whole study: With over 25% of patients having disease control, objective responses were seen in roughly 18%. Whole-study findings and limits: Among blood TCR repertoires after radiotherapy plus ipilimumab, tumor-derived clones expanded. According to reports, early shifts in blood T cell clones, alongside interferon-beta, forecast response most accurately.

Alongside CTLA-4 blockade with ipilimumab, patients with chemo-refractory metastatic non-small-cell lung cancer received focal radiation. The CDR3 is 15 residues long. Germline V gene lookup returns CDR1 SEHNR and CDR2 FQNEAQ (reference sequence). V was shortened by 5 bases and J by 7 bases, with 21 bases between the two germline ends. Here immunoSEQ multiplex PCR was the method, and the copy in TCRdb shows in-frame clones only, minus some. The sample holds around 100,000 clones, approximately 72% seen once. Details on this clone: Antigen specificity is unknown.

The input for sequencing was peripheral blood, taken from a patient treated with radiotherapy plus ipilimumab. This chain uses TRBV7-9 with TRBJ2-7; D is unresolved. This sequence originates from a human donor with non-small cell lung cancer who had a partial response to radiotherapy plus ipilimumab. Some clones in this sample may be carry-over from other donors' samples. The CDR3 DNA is TGTGCCAGCAGCCCCGGGTTTATGGAGCCTAGGGAGCAGTACTTC. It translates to CASSPGFMEPREQYF. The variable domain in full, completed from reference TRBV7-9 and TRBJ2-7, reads DTGVSQNPRHKITKRGQNVTFRCDPISEHNRLYWYRQTLGQGPEFLTYFQNEAQLEKSRLLSDRFSAERPKGSFSTLEIQRTEQGDSAMYLCASSPGFMEPREQYFGPGTRLTVT.